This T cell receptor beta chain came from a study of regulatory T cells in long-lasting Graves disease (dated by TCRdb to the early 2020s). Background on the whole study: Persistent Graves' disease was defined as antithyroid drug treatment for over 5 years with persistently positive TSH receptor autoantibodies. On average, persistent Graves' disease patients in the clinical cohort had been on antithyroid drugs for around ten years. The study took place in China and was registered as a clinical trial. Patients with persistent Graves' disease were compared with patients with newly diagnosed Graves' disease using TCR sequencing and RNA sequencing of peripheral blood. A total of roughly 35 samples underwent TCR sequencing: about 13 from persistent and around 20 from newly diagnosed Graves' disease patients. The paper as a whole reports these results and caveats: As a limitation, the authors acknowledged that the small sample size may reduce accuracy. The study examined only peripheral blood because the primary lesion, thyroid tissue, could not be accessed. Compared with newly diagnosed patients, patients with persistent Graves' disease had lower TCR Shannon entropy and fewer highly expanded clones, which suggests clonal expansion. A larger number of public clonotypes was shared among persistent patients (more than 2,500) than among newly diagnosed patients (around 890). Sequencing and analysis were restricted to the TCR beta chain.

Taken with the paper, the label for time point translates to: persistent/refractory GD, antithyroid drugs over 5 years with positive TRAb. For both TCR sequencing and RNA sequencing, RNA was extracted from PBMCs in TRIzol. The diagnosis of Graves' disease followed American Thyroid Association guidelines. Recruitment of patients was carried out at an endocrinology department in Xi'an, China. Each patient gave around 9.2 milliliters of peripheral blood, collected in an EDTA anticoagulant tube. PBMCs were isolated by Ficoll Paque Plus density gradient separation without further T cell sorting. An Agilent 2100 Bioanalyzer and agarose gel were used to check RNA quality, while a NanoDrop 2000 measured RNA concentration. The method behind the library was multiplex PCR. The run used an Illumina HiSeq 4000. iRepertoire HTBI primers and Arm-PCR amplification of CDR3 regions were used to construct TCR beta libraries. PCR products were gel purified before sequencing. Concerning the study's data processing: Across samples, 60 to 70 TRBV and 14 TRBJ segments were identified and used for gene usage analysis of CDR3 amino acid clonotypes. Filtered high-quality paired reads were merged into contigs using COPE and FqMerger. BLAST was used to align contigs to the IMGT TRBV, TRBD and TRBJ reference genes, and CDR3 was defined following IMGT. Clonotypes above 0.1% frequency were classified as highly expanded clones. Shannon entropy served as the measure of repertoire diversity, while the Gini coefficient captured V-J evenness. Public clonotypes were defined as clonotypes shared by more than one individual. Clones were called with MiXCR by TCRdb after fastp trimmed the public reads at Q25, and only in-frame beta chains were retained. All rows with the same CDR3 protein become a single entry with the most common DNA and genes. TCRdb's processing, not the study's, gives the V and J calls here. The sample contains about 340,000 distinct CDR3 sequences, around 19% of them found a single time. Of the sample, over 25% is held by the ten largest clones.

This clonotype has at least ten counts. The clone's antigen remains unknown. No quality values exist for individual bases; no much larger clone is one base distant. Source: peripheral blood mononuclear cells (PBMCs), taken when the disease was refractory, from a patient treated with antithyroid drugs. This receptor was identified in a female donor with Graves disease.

The DNA sequence is TGCGCCAGCAGCCACGCGGACACGAACACCGGGGAGCTGTTTTTT. The resulting protein is CASSHADTNTGELFF. The chain links TRBV5-1 with TRBJ2-2; TRBD1 is a weak D gene call, 5 bases matching. V is reduced by 4 bases and J by 0 bases, leaving a spacing of 10 bases between them. The germline V gene gives CDR1 as SGHRS and CDR2 as YFSETQ. The CDR3, from cysteine to phenylalanine, totals 15 residues. Kept here is only the CDR3 DNA, which spans 45 bases and is read in frame from base 1.